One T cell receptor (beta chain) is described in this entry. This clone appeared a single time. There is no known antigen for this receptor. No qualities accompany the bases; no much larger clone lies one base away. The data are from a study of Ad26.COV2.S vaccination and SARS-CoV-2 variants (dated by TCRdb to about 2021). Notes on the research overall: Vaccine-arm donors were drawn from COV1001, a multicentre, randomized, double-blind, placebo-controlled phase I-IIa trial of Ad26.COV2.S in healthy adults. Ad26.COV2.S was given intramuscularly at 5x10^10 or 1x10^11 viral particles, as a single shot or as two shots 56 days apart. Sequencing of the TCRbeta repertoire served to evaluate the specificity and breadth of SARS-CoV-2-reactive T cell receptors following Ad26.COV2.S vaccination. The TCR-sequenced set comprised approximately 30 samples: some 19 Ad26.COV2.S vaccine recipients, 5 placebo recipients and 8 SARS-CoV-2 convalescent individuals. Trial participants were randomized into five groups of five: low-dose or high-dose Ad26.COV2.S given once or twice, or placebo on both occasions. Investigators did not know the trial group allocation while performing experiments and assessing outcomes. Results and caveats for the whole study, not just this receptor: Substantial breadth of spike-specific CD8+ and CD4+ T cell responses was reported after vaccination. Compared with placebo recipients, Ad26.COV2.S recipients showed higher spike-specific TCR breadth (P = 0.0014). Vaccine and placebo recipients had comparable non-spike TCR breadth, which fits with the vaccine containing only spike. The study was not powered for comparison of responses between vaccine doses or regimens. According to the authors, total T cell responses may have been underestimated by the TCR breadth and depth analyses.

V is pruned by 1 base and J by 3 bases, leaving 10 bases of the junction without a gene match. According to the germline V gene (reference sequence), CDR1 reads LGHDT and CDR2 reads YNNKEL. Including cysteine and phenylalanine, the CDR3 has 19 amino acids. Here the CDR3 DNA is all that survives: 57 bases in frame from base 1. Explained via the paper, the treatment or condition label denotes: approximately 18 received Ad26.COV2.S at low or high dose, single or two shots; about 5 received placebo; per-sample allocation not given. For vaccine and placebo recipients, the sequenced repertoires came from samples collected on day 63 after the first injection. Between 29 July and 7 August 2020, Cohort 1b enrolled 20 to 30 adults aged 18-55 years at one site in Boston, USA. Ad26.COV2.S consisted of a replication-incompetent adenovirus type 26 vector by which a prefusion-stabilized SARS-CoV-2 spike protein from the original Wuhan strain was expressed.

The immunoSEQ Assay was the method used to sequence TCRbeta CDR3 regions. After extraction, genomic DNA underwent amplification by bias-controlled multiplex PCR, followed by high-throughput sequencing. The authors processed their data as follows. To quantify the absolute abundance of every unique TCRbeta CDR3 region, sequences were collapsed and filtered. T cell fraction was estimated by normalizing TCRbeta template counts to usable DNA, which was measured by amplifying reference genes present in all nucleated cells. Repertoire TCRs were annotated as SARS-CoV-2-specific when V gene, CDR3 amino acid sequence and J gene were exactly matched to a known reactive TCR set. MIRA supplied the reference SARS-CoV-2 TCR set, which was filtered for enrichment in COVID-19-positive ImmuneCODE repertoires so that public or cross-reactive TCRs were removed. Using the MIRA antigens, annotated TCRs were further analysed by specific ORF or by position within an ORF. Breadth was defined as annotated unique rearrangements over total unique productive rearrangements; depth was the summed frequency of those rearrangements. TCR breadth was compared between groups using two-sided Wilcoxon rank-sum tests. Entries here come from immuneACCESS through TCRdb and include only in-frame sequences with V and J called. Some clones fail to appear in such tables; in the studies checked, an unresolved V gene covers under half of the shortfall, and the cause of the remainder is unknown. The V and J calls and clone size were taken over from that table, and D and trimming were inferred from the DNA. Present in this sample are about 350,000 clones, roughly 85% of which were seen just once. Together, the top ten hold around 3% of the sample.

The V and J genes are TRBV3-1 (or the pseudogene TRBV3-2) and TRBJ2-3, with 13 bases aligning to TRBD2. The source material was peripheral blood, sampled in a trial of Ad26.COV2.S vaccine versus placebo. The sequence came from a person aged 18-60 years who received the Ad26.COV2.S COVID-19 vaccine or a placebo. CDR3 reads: CASSQVTLAGGPGTDTQYF. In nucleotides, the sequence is TGTGCCAGCAGCCAAGTGACACTAGCGGGGGGGCCGGGGACAGATACGCAGTATTTT.